The 27 T cell receptor beta chains reported below all come from one sample, sequenced in a study of cytomegalovirus exposure and HLA in healthy donors. The PCR used 60 Vbeta and 13 Jbeta primers. Generated by immunoSEQ multiplex PCR, the TCRdb table keeps only in-frame clones and is missing some. The sample consists of 200,000 to 250,000 clones, 75% to 85% of them appearing once. The sample comprised PBMCs. The receptor source for this set is a woman in her sixties in good health and CMV-seropositive.

This clone turned up a few times. The rearrangement uses TRBV4-2 and TRBJ1-4, with D perhaps matching TRBD1 (6 bases). Deletions cut 6 bases from V and 0 bases from J, with 11 bases between. Germline V lookup: CDR1 LGHNA, CDR2 YNFKEQ. The CDR3 runs 15 residues. CDR3: CASRTGEATNEKLFF. DNA of the CDR3: TGTGCCAGCAGGACAGGAGAGGCAACTAATGAAAAACTGTTTTTT.

In this sample, this clone turned up a few times. The chain has TRBV6-4 and TRBJ2-1; TRBD2 agrees at 13 bases. V lost 3 bases to trimming and J lost 7 bases; unmatched junction nucleotides: 6. This CDR3 has 16 residues. Germline V gene lookup returns CDR1 MRHNA and CDR2 SNTAGT. CDR3: CASSEETSGGFNEQFF. CDR3 sequence (DNA): TGTGCCAGCAGTGAGGAGACTAGCGGGGGGTTTAATGAGCAGTTCTTC.

This sequence joins TRBV5-1 and TRBJ2-1, with D possibly TRBD1 on 6 matching bases. Trimming pared 5 bases from V and 2 bases from J, leaving 8 bases between. This CDR3 is built from 13 residues. Germline CDR1 is SGHRS and CDR2 is YFSETQ. CDR3 loop: CASRGAAYNEQFF. For the CDR3, the DNA is TGCGCCAGCAGGGGGGCAGCCTACAATGAGCAGTTCTTC. The full variable domain, completed using reference TRBV5-1 and TRBJ2-1, is KAGVTQTPRYLIKTRGQQVTLSCSPISGHRSVSWYQQTPGQGLQFLFEYFSETQRNKGNFPGRFSGRQFSNSRSEMNVSTLELGDSALYLCASRGAAYNEQFFGPGTRLTVL.

The V and J genes are TRBV5-1 and TRBJ2-2, with 9 bases lining up with TRBD2. This CDR3 contains 17 residues. In germline, CDR1 is SGHRS, CDR2 YFSETQ. With V trimmed by 3 bases and J by 0 bases, 6 bases remained unmatched. The CDR3 DNA follows: TGCGCCAGCAGCTCCAATCCTAGCGGGGCGAACACCGGGGAGCTGTTTTTT. Translation: CASSSNPSGANTGELFF.

The chain employs TRBV6-4 and TRBJ2-3; 8 nucleotides match TRBD2. The CDR3 is 16 residues long. The junction had 4 bases not matched to a gene; V was cut back by 1 base and J by 1 base. Germline V gene lookup returns CDR1 MRHNA and CDR2 SNTAGT. The CDR3 region is CASSDLTGGGTDTQYF. DNA for the CDR3: TGTGCCAGCAGTGACTTGACGGGAGGGGGCACAGATACGCAGTATTTT.

This clone was recorded only once. The rearrangement links TRBV7-2 to TRBJ2-1, with TRBD2 matching over 11 bases. The J segment lost 6 bases and the V segment lost 5 bases, leaving 6 bases of the junction unmatched. The germline V gene has CDR1 SGHTA and CDR2 FQGNSA. This CDR3 is built from 15 residues. The CDR3 loop is CASSPTSGSINEQFF. The CDR3 bases are TGTGCCAGCAGCCCCACTAGCGGGAGCATCAATGAGCAGTTCTTC.

The V gene is TRBV6-1, the J gene TRBJ2-3; TRBD2 aligns across 10 bases. V was pared by 2 bases and J by 6 bases, with 5 bases of the junction left unmatched. CDR1 and CDR2 from the germline V gene are MNHNS and SASEGT. The CDR3 is made up of 15 amino acids. In DNA, the CDR3 is TGTGCCAGCAGTGAATACGGTAGCGGGGGGGATACGCAGTATTTT. It yields the protein CASSEYGSGGDTQYF.

The genes are TRBV7-6 and TRBJ2-2, with 14 bases aligning to TRBD2. From germline, CDR1 is SGHVS and CDR2 FNYEAQ. The J segment lost 7 bases and the V segment lost 4 bases, leaving 5 bases of the junction unmatched. The CDR3 spans 16 residues. CDR3 sequence reads: CASSSTSGGAGGELFF. As DNA, the CDR3 is TGTGCCAGCAGCTCGACTAGCGGGGGGGCAGGCGGGGAGCTGTTTTTT. Using reference TRBV7-6 and TRBJ2-2 for the parts outside the CDR3, the full variable domain is GAGVSQSPRYKVTKRGQDVALRCDPISGHVSLYWYRQALGQGPEFLTYFNYEAQQDKSGLPNDRFSAERPEGSISTLTIQRTEQRDSAMYRCASSSTSGGAGGELFFGEGSRLTVL.

This chain joins TRBV5-1 and TRBJ2-7; no firm D call. From germline, CDR1 is SGHRS and CDR2 YFSETQ. The CDR3 spans 14 residues. With 5 bases removed from V and 2 bases from J, the gap between germline ends came to 14 bases. The CDR3 nucleotides read TGCGCCAGCAGTCCACAGACAAACGCCTACGAGCAGTACTTC. The encoded protein is CASSPQTNAYEQYF.

Written as DNA, the CDR3 is TGTGCCACCAGCAGGGGGGGATCTCAAGAGACCCAGTACTTC. Its protein product is CATSRGGSQETQYF. The V call is TRBV15, the J call TRBJ2-5; the D gene is possibly TRBD2 (6 bases). The V gene lost 3 bases and the J gene lost 2 bases, with 10 bases spanning the gap. In germline, CDR1 is LNHNV, CDR2 YYDKDF (reference sequence). This CDR3 is built from 14 residues.

The V and J genes are TRBV6-1 and TRBJ2-1, with D unresolved. Germline V gene sequence: CDR1 MNHNS, CDR2 SASEGT. Between the trimmed V and J ends, which lost 4 bases and 2 bases, there was a span of 3 bases. This CDR3 comprises 12 residues. CDR3 amino acids: CASSVTYNEQFF. CDR3 DNA sequence: TGTGCCAGCAGTGTAACCTACAATGAGCAGTTCTTC.

This clone appeared a single time. This sequence joins TRBV2 and TRBJ2-7; possibly TRBD1 for D (6 bases). CDR3 length: 12 residues. Looked up from germline, CDR1 is SNHLY and CDR2 is FYNNEI. As DNA, the CDR3 is TGTGCTCAAAGACAGGTCAGCTACGAGCAGTACTTC. Encoded protein: CAQRQVSYEQYF.

The chain combines TRBV11-2 with TRBJ1-1; unclear D gene. The CDR3 spans 13 residues. Trimming left V 4 bases short and J 5 bases short, with 11 bases between. The germline CDR1 and CDR2 sequences are SGHAT and FQNNGV. CDR3 coding DNA: TGTGCCAGCAGCTCTCCCCGGGGAACTGAAGCTTTCTTT. Amino acid sequence: CASSSPRGTEAFF.

The chain joins TRBV28 to TRBJ1-1, with 7 bases fitting TRBD1. Trimming removed 5 bases from V and 4 bases from J; junction bases left unmatched: 10. Germline CDR1 reads MDHEN; CDR2 reads SYDVKM. This CDR3 spans 15 amino acids. The CDR3 reads CASSPWAGDSTEAFF. The CDR3 region has the DNA TGTGCCAGCAGTCCTTGGGCAGGGGACAGCACTGAAGCTTTCTTT. Using reference TRBV28 and TRBJ1-1 for the parts outside the CDR3, the full variable domain is DVKVTQSSRYLVKRTGEKVFLECVQDMDHENMFWYRQDPGLGLRLIYFSYDVKMKEKGDIPEGYSVSREKKERFSLILESASTNQTSMYLCASSPWAGDSTEAFFGQGTRLTVV.

The chain couples TRBV14 to TRBJ2-5; TRBD2 is a possible D gene (6 bases). The CDR3 length is 14 residues. V lost 5 bases to trimming and J lost 7 bases, with 17 bases between them. The germline V gene has CDR1 SGHDN and CDR2 FVKESK. The CDR3 coding sequence is TGTGCCAGCAGCTATAACCACGACGGGGGGACCCAGTACTTC. Its protein product is CASSYNHDGGTQYF.

The V gene is TRBV11-2, the J gene TRBJ1-3; D gene uncertain. The CDR3 length is 14 residues. V was trimmed by 0 bases and J by 1 base, leaving 4 bases between them. CDR1 and CDR2 (germline): SGHAT, FQNNGV. The CDR3 sequence is CASSLDGSGNTIYF. CDR3 in DNA: TGTGCCAGCAGCTTAGACGGGTCTGGAAACACCATATATTTT.

V is TRBV2 and J is TRBJ1-4; D unclear. Trimming cost V 2 bases and J 8 bases, with 12 bases left between them. Germline V lookup: CDR1 SNHLY, CDR2 FYNNEI. The CDR3 spans 14 residues. CDR3 in DNA: TGTGCCAGCAGTGAATGGGTTGCGGGGGAAAAACTGTTTTTT. Amino acid sequence: CASSEWVAGEKLFF.

V usage is TRBV5-1 and J usage is TRBJ2-3; unclear D gene. V shed 2 bases and J shed 6 bases, with 7 bases lying between them. The germline CDR1 and CDR2 sequences are SGHRS and YFSETQ. The CDR3 runs 12 residues. CDR3 in DNA: TGCGCCAGCAGCTTCGCAGATGATACGCAGTATTTT. Its translation is CASSFADDTQYF.

The chain combines TRBV5-1 with TRBJ1-1; 7 bases are shared with TRBD1. The CDR3 is made up of 15 amino acids. V lost 2 bases and J lost 2; bases outside the gene matches: 6. Germline V gene lookup returns CDR1 SGHRS and CDR2 YFSETQ. The CDR3 sequence is CASSFGGQTNTEAFF. CDR3 nucleotides: TGCGCCAGCAGCTTTGGGGGACAGACAAACACTGAAGCTTTCTTT.

The chain joins TRBV15 to TRBJ1-1, with D hard to call. Germline CDR1 and CDR2: LNHNV and YYDKDF (reference sequence). Trimming removed 0 bases at V and 5 bases at J, with 7 bases between. CDR3 size: 13 residues. CDR3 bases: TGTGCCACCAGCAGAGATATACAGACTGAAGCTTTCTTT. This gives the protein CATSRDIQTEAFF.

The V and J genes are TRBV7-9 and TRBJ1-2; D possibly corresponds to TRBD1 (5 bases). The CDR3 has 15 residues. Between the trimmed V and J ends, which lost 0 bases and 6 bases, there was a span of 14 bases. Germline lookup yields CDR1 SEHNR and CDR2 FQNEAQ (reference sequence). The CDR3 loop is CASSLAGEGENGYTF. For the CDR3, the DNA is TGTGCCAGCAGCTTAGCGGGGGAGGGAGAAAATGGCTACACCTTC.

The V call is TRBV29-1, the J call TRBJ2-3; TRBD2 agrees at 8 bases. V shed 5 bases and J 6 bases; nucleotides not matched to a gene: 4. In germline, CDR1 is SQVTM, CDR2 ANQGSEA. This CDR3 spans 12 amino acids. CDR3 residues: CSVRAGADTQYF. The DNA for the CDR3 is TGCAGCGTTAGAGCGGGAGCCGATACGCAGTATTTT.

The chain couples TRBV6-5 to TRBJ1-2, with D unresolved. The CDR3 runs to 13 residues. Deletions cut 4 bases from V and 3 bases from J, with 9 bases between. Germline V lookup: CDR1 MNHEY, CDR2 SVGAGI. CDR3 nucleotide sequence: TGTGCCAGCAGTTTCCGAGGGTACTATGGCTACACCTTC. Translating gives CASSFRGYYGYTF.

J is TRBJ1-1 and V is TRBV18; D is uncertain. Trimming took 2 bases from V and 0 from J, leaving 13 bases between them. Per germline, CDR1 KGHSH and CDR2 LQKENI. The CDR3 has 16 amino acids. CDR3 nucleotides: TGTGCCAGCTCACCAAGCCCCCCGATTATGAACACTGAAGCTTTCTTT. This gives the protein CASSPSPPIMNTEAFF.

This clone showed up just a few times. The V gene is TRBV18, the J gene TRBJ2-7; 9 bases align to TRBD1. V gave up 6 bases and J gave up 4 bases; unmatched junction bases: 10. The CDR3 has 15 amino acids. CDR1 KGHSH and CDR2 LQKENI come from the germline V gene. The CDR3 protein is CASSPGTGRLYEQYF. DNA of the CDR3: TGTGCCAGCTCTCCCGGGACAGGGAGGTTGTACGAGCAGTACTTC.

The CDR3 here is CASSSPRGGQNTGELFF. Written as DNA, the CDR3 is TGTGCCAGCAGCTCCCCCCGAGGGGGCCAGAACACCGGGGAGCTGTTTTTT. The gene calls are TRBV7-9 and TRBJ2-2; TRBD1 aligns across 7 bases. The V segment lost 4 bases and the J segment 1 base; nucleotides outside the gene matches: 9. The CDR3 has 17 residues. Germline CDR1 and CDR2: SEHNR and FQNEAQ (reference sequence).

This clone has more than one count but fewer than ten. The chain combines TRBV5-1 with TRBJ2-3; maybe TRBD2 (7 bases). The CDR3 sequence is 17 residues long. V was shortened by 0 bases and J by 0 bases, with 14 bases between the two germline ends. Germline lookup yields CDR1 SGHRS and CDR2 YFSETQ. In DNA, the CDR3 is TGCGCCAGCAGCTTGGAGGGGGGGCCTTCTAGCACAGATACGCAGTATTTT. Protein: CASSLEGGPSSTDTQYF.